This T cell receptor beta chain was captured by sequencing in a study of PD-L1 blockade in urothelial cancer. Study in general: Atezolizumab 1,200 mg was given intravenously every 3 weeks, starting 2014. Patients' histories included 0 to 3 prior chemotherapy regimens. Analyses were performed on blood at 3 weeks after treatment start (the second dose) and at 6 weeks.

The templates were synthetic TCR analogs, and they were spiked into each PCR. Generated by immunoSEQ multiplex PCR, the TCRdb table keeps only in-frame clones and is missing some. The sample records tens of thousands of clones, nearly 90% being singletons. The CDR3 spans 17 residues. V lost 0 bases, J lost 6 bases, and 10 bases stayed unmatched. The germline V gene encodes CDR1 MNHEY and CDR2 SMNVEV (reference sequence). Material: PBMCs, obtained around atezolizumab (anti-PD-L1) treatment. The sequence derives from a man aged 55 to 70 with urothelial cancer. The J gene is TRBJ2-1, the V gene TRBV27, with TRBD2 matching over 8 bases. The CDR3 reads CASSLSQGSGGSNEQFF. CDR3 sequence (DNA): TGTGCCAGCAGTTTATCCCAGGGAAGCGGGGGCAGCAATGAGCAGTTCTTC.